The entry below describes one TCR beta chain. The data originate from a study of blood T cell repertoires in COVID-19. The V gene's germline CDR1 is SGHRS and CDR2 YFSETQ. This CDR3 contains 16 residues. Between the trimmed V and J ends, which lost 4 bases and 0 bases, there was a span of 14 bases. Clones were read by immunoSEQ multiplex PCR, and TCRdb kept only the in-frame ones, dropping some. The table has about 150,000 clones, 65% to 85% seen once. J is TRBJ2-1 and V is TRBV5-1, with D possibly TRBD2 on 7 matching bases. Specimen: peripheral blood. The TCR comes from a woman aged 70 to 79 who had recovered from COVID-19. The DNA of the CDR3 is TGCGCCAGCAGCCCTGGGGGCGGGAGCTCCTACAATGAGCAGTTCTTC. It yields the protein CASSPGGGSSYNEQFF.